This T cell receptor (beta chain) was retrieved from a study of cytomegalovirus exposure and HLA in healthy donors. Overall study context: HLA-typed donors contributed approximately 86 million unique TCRs, which were held in an early data release. Caucasian-associated ancestry cluster membership applied to under 85% of a few hundred genotyped donors. General study findings and limits: A later analysis linked a missense variant in DCLRE1C to the trimming of TCR beta V and J genes. Previous analysis showed most TCR beta V segments were productive about 90% or about 30% of the time.

The PCR had 60 Vbeta and 13 Jbeta primers. The repertoire was sequenced with immunoSEQ multiplex PCR; TCRdb's copy has only in-frame clones and lacks some. The sample yields roughly 120,000 clones, around 74% seen once. Remarks on this clone: The antigen is undetermined.

This CDR3 comprises 15 residues. V shed 7 bases and J 1 base; nucleotides not matched to a gene: 7. The V gene's germline CDR1 is LNHDA and CDR2 SQIVND (reference sequence). The clonotype was recovered from a woman aged 18-30 years in good health and CMV-seronegative. The sequenced sample was PBMCs. The chain carries TRBV19 and TRBJ1-1, with 9 bases matching TRBD1. The CDR3 spells CASTPRTGANTEAFF. Written as DNA, the CDR3 is TGTGCCAGTACCCCTAGGACAGGGGCGAACACTGAAGCTTTCTTT. The whole variable domain, filled in from reference TRBV19 and TRBJ1-1, reads DGGITQSPKYLFRKEGQNVTLSCEQNLNHDAMYWYRQDPGQGLRLIYYSQIVNDFQKGDIAEGYSVSREKKESFPLTVTSAQKNPTAFYLCASTPRTGANTEAFFGQGTRLTVV.